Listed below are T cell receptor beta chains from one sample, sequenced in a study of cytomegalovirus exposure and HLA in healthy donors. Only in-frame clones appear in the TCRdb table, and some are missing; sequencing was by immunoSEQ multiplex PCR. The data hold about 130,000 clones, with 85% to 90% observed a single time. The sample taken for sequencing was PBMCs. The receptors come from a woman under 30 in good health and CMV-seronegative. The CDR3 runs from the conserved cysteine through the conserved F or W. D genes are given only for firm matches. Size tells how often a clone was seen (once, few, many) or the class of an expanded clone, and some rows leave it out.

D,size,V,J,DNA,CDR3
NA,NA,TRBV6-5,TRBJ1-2,TGTGCCAGCACTAACCGGCAGGGGTTCTATGGCTACACCTTC,CASTNRQGFYGYTF
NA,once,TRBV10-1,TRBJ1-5,TGCGCCAGCACTCAGGGAAGGAGCAATCAGCCCCAGCATTTT,CASTQGRSNQPQHF
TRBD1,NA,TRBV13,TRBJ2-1,TGTGCCAGCAGCATCGACAGGGGCGTAGGTCGCAATGAGCAGTTCTTC,CASSIDRGVGRNEQFF
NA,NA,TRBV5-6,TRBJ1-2,TGTGCCAGCAGCCGCCGGGACATATTTTATGGCTACACCTTC,CASSRRDIFYGYTF
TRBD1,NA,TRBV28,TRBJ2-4,TGTGCCAGCAGTCAGATAAGGACAGGGGAAAACATTCAGTACTTC,CASSQIRTGENIQYF
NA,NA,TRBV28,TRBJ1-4,TGTGCCAGCAGTTTATCGACAGAAAAACTGTTTTTT,CASSLSTEKLFF
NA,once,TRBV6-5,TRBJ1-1,TGTGCCAGCACGTCAGGGCGCCGGAACACTGAAGCTTTCTTT,CASTSGRRNTEAFF
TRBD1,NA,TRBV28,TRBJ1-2,TGTGCCAGCAGTTTAGCCAGGGGGCAAAATTCGAACTATGGCTACACCTTC,CASSLARGQNSNYGYTF
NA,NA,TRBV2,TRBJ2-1,TGTGCCAGCACCGTTTCGGGGTTTCGCGAGCAGTTCTTC,CASTVSGFREQFF
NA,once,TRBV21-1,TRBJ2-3,TGTGCCAGCAGCTTGGACTGCGGTCATACGCAGTATTTT,CASSLDCGHTQYF
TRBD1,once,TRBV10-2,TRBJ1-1,TGCGCCAGCAGGCCAGGGGGGAACACTGAAGCTTTCTTT,CASRPGGNTEAFF
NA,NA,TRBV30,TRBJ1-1,TGTGCCTCCCAGAGGCCGAACACTGAAGCTTTCTTT,CASQRPNTEAFF
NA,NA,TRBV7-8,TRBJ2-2,TGTGCCAGCAGCGTCGGGGGTCGGGCCGGGGAGCTGTTTTTT,CASSVGGRAGELFF
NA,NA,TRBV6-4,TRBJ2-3,TGTGCCAGCAGTGACAGGGAGACAGATACGCAGTATTTT,CASSDRETDTQYF
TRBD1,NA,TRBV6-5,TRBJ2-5,TGTGCCAGCAGTTCAGGGCCGGGACAGGGTGGGGAGACCCAGTACTTC,CASSSGPGQGGETQYF
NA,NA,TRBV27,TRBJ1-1,TGTGCCAGCAGTTTTCCCCTTCAGGGCACTGAAGCTTTCTTT,CASSFPLQGTEAFF
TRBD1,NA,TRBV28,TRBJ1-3,TGTGCCAGCAGTTCAACTATCGACAGGGGGCGAAACACCATATATTTT,CASSSTIDRGRNTIYF
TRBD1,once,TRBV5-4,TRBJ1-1,TGTGCCAGCAGGCCGGGGACAGGGTACACTGAAGCTTTCTTT,CASRPGTGYTEAFF
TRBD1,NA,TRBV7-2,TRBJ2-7,TGTGCCAGCAGCTGGGGACAGGCGAGCGAGCAGTACTTC,CASSWGQASEQYF
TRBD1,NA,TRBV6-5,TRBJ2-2,TGTGCCAGCACCACGGGACAGGGAGGAGCCGGGGAGCTGTTTTTT,CASTTGQGGAGELFF
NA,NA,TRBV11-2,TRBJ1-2,TGTGCCAGCAGCTTAGCCCAGACAGGCCCCTATGGCTACACCTTC,CASSLAQTGPYGYTF
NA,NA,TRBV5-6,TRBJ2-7,TGTGCCAGCAGCAGGACGGACCGTATCCCCCGGGGCGAGCAGTACTTC,CASSRTDRIPRGEQYF
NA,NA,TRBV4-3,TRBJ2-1,TGCGCCAGCAGCCAAGCCGACCAGACCTCGGGTGAGCAGTTCTTC,CASSQADQTSGEQFF
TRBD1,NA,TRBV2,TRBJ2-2,TGTGCCAGCAGTGAGACAGGGGCGCACACCGGGGAGCTGTTTTTT,CASSETGAHTGELFF
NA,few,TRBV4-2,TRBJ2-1,TGTGCCAGCAGCGCCAGTGACACCAGTAATGAGCAGTTCTTC,CASSASDTSNEQFF
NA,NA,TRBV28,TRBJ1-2,TGTGCCAGCAGTTTTACAGGGAGATCAAACTATGGCTACACCTTC,CASSFTGRSNYGYTF
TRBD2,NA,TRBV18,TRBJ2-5,TGTGCCAGCTCACCGACCGGGTCGGGACTAGCGGGGGGACAAGAGACCCAGTACTTC,CASSPTGSGLAGGQETQYF
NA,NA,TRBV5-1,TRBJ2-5,TGCGCCAGCACAGTGGGACTGAAAGAGACCCAGTACTTC,CASTVGLKETQYF
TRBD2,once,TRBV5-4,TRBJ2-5,TGTGCCAGCAGCTTGAACCGGGGGGACGGCCAAGAGACCCAGTACTTC,CASSLNRGDGQETQYF
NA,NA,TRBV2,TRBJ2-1,TGTGCCAGCAGCCGCGGCTGGGGCAGGTACAATGAGCAGTTCTTC,CASSRGWGRYNEQFF
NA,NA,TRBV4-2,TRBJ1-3,TGTGCCAGCAGCCAACCACAGGGTGGTGGAAACACCATATATTTT,CASSQPQGGGNTIYF
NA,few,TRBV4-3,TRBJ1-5,TGCGCCAGCAGCCAAGACAGGAATCAGCCCCAGCATTTT,CASSQDRNQPQHF
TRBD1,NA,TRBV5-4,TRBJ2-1,TGTGCCAGCAGCTTGGAGGACAGGGACGATGAGCAGTTCTTC,CASSLEDRDDEQFF
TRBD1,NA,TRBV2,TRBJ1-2,TGTGCCAGCAGTACGATTAGGGACAGTAACTATGGCTACACCTTC,CASSTIRDSNYGYTF
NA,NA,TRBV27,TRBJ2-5,TGTGCCAGCAGCACCTCCCTCACAGGAAAAGAGACCCAGTACTTC,CASSTSLTGKETQYF
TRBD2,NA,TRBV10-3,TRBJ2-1,TGTGCCATCAGTGAGTCGAACCTAGCGGGAGTCTCCTACAATGAGCAGTTCTTC,CAISESNLAGVSYNEQFF
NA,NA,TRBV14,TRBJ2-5,TGTGCCAGCAGCCACTGGGACACCCCCCAAGAGACCCAGTACTTC,CASSHWDTPQETQYF
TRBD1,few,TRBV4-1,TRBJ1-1,TGCGCCAGCAGCCAAGACTCAGGGGGAACTGAAGCTTTCTTT,CASSQDSGGTEAFF
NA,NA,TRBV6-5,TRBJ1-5,TGTGCCAGCAGTCCAGTTATCCCTGTTAATCAGCCCCAGCATTTT,CASSPVIPVNQPQHF
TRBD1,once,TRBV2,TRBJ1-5,TGTGCCAGCAGTGAGATGACAGGGGTCAATCAGCCCCAGCATTTT,CASSEMTGVNQPQHF
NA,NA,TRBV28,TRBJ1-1,TGTGCCAGCAGCCTAGCCACTGAAGCTTTCTTT,CASSLATEAFF
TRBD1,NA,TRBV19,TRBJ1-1,TGTGCCAGTAATGGGGGACAGAAGAACACTGAAGCTTTCTTT,CASNGGQKNTEAFF
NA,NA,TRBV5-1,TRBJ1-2,TGCGCCAGCAGCTTGGTTGGTCTCGGGAACTATGGCTACACCTTC,CASSLVGLGNYGYTF
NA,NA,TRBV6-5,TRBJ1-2,TGTGCCAGCAGCCGAGGACAGCGCTATGGCTACACCTTC,CASSRGQRYGYTF
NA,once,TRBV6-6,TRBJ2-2,TGTGCCAGCAGCCCTCGGCCGCTTCCGAGGACCGGGGAGCTGTTTTTT,CASSPRPLPRTGELFF
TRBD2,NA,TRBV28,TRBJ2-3,TGTGCCAGCAGTTTGTCAGCGGGAGTTCGGTATGACACAGATACGCAGTATTTT,CASSLSAGVRYDTDTQYF
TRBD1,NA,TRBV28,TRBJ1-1,TGTGCCAGCAGTTTATTCAGGGGGCGGGTAACTGAAGCTTTCTTT,CASSLFRGRVTEAFF
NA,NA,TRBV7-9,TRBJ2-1,TGTGCCAGCAGCTTCACCATTTCCGGGGATGAGCAGTTCTTC,CASSFTISGDEQFF
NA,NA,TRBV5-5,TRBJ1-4,TGTGCCAGCAGCTTGGGAGGGAATGGCGAAAAACTGTTTTTT,CASSLGGNGEKLFF
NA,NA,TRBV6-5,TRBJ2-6,TGTGCCAGCAGTCCCACAGGGACTGGGGCCAACGTCCTGACTTTC,CASSPTGTGANVLTF
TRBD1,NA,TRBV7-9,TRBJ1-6,TGTGCCAGCAGCCCTCAGTTGGACAGGGATCGTTCACCCCTCCACTTT,CASSPQLDRDRSPLHF
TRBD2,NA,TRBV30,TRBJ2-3,TGTGCCTGGAGCGCAAGCGGGGCAAGCACAGATACGCAGTATTTT,CAWSASGASTDTQYF
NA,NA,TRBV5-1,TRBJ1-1,TGCGCCAGCAGCTTGGGACAGATGAACACTGAAGCTTTCTTT,CASSLGQMNTEAFF
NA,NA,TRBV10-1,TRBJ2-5,TGCGCCAGCAGTGATATCCTAGGAAGTGGGACCCAGTACTTC,CASSDILGSGTQYF
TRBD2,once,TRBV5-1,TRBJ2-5,TGCGCCAGCAGCCCTGGGACTAGCGGGATTGAGACCCAGTACTTC,CASSPGTSGIETQYF
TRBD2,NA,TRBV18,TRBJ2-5,TGTGCCAGCTCAAGGAGTAGCGGGGATCAAGAGACCCAGTACTTC,CASSRSSGDQETQYF
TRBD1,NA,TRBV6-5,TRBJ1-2,TGTGCCAGCAGTTACCGGGGCAGGGGGTATGGCTACACCTTC,CASSYRGRGYGYTF